This T cell receptor (beta chain) was sequenced for a study of T-cell memory formation after mild COVID-19. TCRdb redid the calling of the 5' RACE reads with MiXCR, one entry per CDR3 protein. The table lists about 210,000 distinct CDR3 sequences, under 30% of them singletons. The germline V and J ends were trimmed by 3 bases and 4 bases, with 19 bases remaining between them. This CDR3 has 16 residues. From germline, CDR1 is LGHNA and CDR2 YSLEER. The V call is TRBV4-3, the J call TRBJ2-7; perhaps TRBD2 as D (5 bases). The receptor's source is an adult woman who had mild COVID-19 (a few samples of this study predate the infection). Cell type and time point are not known. The specimen sequenced was PBMCs or a T cell subset sorted from them (not recorded which). The CDR3 here is CASSQGISTRGYEQYF. For the CDR3, the DNA is TGCGCCAGCAGCCAGGGGATCTCGACTCGAGGGTACGAGCAGTACTTC.